This T cell receptor beta chain was documented in a study of tumor-infiltrating lymphocytes in primary liver carcinoma. Across the study: Maximum tumor diameters ranged from roughly 4.2 to 11 cm, stage T1-T3 N0M0. General study findings and limits: Only about 7.5-24% of top clones showed up in all five tumor regions.

RNA and DNA were co-extracted from around 20-30 mg of unsorted bulk tissue. The proportion of viable tumor cells exceeded 85% in every tumor sample. The V and J ends lost 1 base and 2 bases respectively, with 12 bases between them. Germline CDR1 SGHAT, CDR2 FQNNGV. The CDR3 has 15 amino acids. Researchers generated TCR beta cDNA from approximately 520 ng of total RNA, relying on a constant-region primer. For TCR beta, libraries were produced by three nested multiplex PCR rounds using slightly modified ARM-PCR. For 10 cycles apiece, the opening two PCR rounds ran with TRBV1-TRBV30 forward primers and a C-beta reverse primer. TCRdb re-called the multiplex PCR reads through MiXCR, storing one row per CDR3 protein. The repertoire holds approximately 100,000 distinct CDR3 sequences, with 65% to 75% as singletons. This clonotype is labeled medium-sized. Its antigen remains unknown.

The chain is built from TRBV11-2 and TRBJ2-7; no firm D call. The sequenced material came from liver tumor tissue from sampling region 2. The subset denotes: tumor region T2, inferior pole. The receptor comes from a woman aged 60 to 75 with primary liver carcinoma and hepatitis B virus infection. CDR3 in DNA: TGTGCCAGCAGCTTAGGTCCCGGCAAGCCCTACGAGCAGTACTTC. This gives the protein CASSLGPGKPYEQYF.